The 29 T cell receptor beta chains presented below share a single source sample, sequenced in a study of blood T cell repertoires in COVID-19. The assay was immunoSEQ multiplex PCR, and TCRdb's table has in-frame clones only and misses some. The sample consists of roughly 60,000 clones, 80% to 90% of them appearing once. The specimen sequenced was peripheral blood. The receptor set was obtained from an older man with acute or convalescent COVID-19.

This chain links TRBV5-6 with TRBJ1-1; D perhaps matches TRBD1 (6 bases). Germline loops: CDR1 SGHDT, CDR2 YYEEEE. This CDR3 has 17 residues. The V end lost 1 base, the J end lost 0 bases, and 16 bases lay between the germline ends. The CDR3 coding sequence is TGTGCCAGCAGCTTGTTTGGGGGCGATTCGGTGAACACTGAAGCTTTCTTT. Its translation is CASSLFGGDSVNTEAFF.

The gene calls are TRBV5-4 and TRBJ1-4, with a possible D match to TRBD1 (5 bases). This CDR3 region has 15 residues. Germline V CDR1 and CDR2: SGHNT, YYREEE (reference sequence). Trimming removed 0 bases at V and 3 bases at J, with 9 bases between. The CDR3 protein is CASSLGGLANEKLFF. CDR3 DNA: TGTGCCAGCAGCTTGGGGGGCCTCGCTAATGAAAAACTGTTTTTT.

V usage is TRBV10-3 and J usage is TRBJ1-5, with TRBD1 identical over 8 bases. J gave up 5 bases and V 8 bases, and 5 bases lay outside the gene matches. This CDR3 comprises 13 residues. Germline CDR1 reads ENHRY; CDR2 reads SYGVKD. The chain's CDR3 is CAIRRGQDQPQHF. CDR3 DNA sequence: TGTGCCATCCGCAGGGGGCAGGATCAGCCCCAGCATTTT.

The chain links TRBV4-1 to TRBJ1-2, with 7 nucleotides matching TRBD1. The CDR3 consists of 15 residues. Germline V gene data show CDR1 as MGHRA and CDR2 as YSYEKL. V gave up 4 bases and J gave up 5 bases; unmatched junction bases: 10. CDR3 sequence (DNA): TGCGCCAGCAGCCCGTTACAGGGGATCCCATATGGCTACACCTTC. As protein: CASSPLQGIPYGYTF.

This rearrangement joins TRBV7-8 to TRBJ2-3; 10 bases are shared with TRBD2. Germline values: CDR1 SGHVS, CDR2 FQNEAQ. V lost 4 bases, J lost 6 bases, and 4 bases stayed unmatched. The CDR3 consists of 14 residues. DNA of the CDR3: TGTGCCAGCAGCTGGCTAGCGGGGGTGGATACGCAGTATTTT. It codes for CASSWLAGVDTQYF.

This sequence joins TRBV5-6 and TRBJ1-5, with D perhaps TRBD1 (6 bases). The CDR3 is 16 residues long. V was cut by 3 bases and J by 2 bases, with 15 bases left in between. Germline V gives CDR1 SGHDT, CDR2 YYEEEE. CDR3 region: CASSSTLAGGNQPQHF. The CDR3 bases are TGTGCCAGCAGCTCAACACTGGCAGGGGGCAATCAGCCCCAGCATTTT.

The rearrangement links TRBV18 to TRBJ2-1, with D uncertain. The V and J ends lost 2 bases and 0 bases respectively, with 5 bases between them. Per the germline V gene, CDR1 is KGHSH and CDR2 is LQKENI. CDR3 length: 14 residues. The CDR3 reads CASSPKSSYNEQFF. CDR3 coding DNA: TGTGCCAGCTCACCAAAGAGCTCCTACAATGAGCAGTTCTTC.

Only a few counts were recorded for this clone. The V call is TRBV4-1, the J call TRBJ2-1, with a tentative D call TRBD2 (5 bases). Germline assignment: CDR1 MGHRA and CDR2 YSYEKL. V lost 1 base and J lost 0, with 10 bases in between. This CDR3 region has 16 residues. Here the CDR3 DNA reads TGCGCCAGCAGCCAAGCGGGGTCTAGCTCCTACAATGAGCAGTTCTTC. Translated, it gives CASSQAGSSSYNEQFF.

The chain carries TRBV5-1 and TRBJ2-5; 8 positions match TRBD2. Germline CDR1 and CDR2: SGHRS and YFSETQ. This CDR3 has 15 residues. V was clipped by 0 bases and J by 6 bases; unmatched bases: 7. In nucleotides, the CDR3 is TGCGCCAGCAGCTTGGCACCCGGGGGGGGGCAGACCCAGTACTTC. Amino acid sequence: CASSLAPGGGQTQYF.

The CDR3, as DNA: TGTGCCAGTAGGGGGCAAGTGAGCTCCTACGAGCAGTACTTC. Residues: CASRGQVSSYEQYF. This chain uses TRBV19 with TRBJ2-7, with D possibly being TRBD1 (5 bases). Trimming removed 6 bases at V and 0 bases at J, with 12 bases between. This CDR3 contains 14 residues. Germline CDR1 is LNHDA and CDR2 is SQIVND (reference sequence).

This chain joins TRBV29-1 and TRBJ1-5, with D possibly TRBD1 on 5 matching bases. CDR3 length: 14 amino acids. Germline loops: CDR1 SQVTM, CDR2 ANQGSEA. Deletions cut 5 bases from V and 2 bases from J, with 13 bases between. The CDR3 nucleotides read TGCAGCGTTTCCCAGGGATTAGGCAATCAGCCCCAGCATTTT. This encodes CSVSQGLGNQPQHF.

This clone has more than one count but fewer than ten. CDR3 residues: CASSLARHYEQYF. The CDR3 DNA reads as TGTGCCAGCAGCTTAGCGAGGCATTACGAGCAGTACTTC. The V and J genes are TRBV7-2 and TRBJ2-7; D uncertain. The CDR3 contains 13 residues. The V gene lost 0 bases and the J gene lost 4 bases, with 7 bases spanning the gap. Germline V gene data show CDR1 as SGHTA and CDR2 as FQGNSA.

This clone was seen many times. In nucleotides, the CDR3 is TGTGCCAGTAGCCTTACGGGGAATCAGGGCTACACCTTC. Translated: CASSLTGNQGYTF. The V call is TRBV19, the J call TRBJ1-2; D uncertain. CDR1 is LNHDA and CDR2 is SQIVND in the germline V gene (reference sequence). There are 13 residues in the CDR3. V lost 6 bases, J lost 8 bases, and 16 bases lay in between. The full variable domain, rest sourced from reference TRBV19 and TRBJ1-2, is DGGITQSPKYLFRKEGQNVTLSCEQNLNHDAMYWYRQDPGQGLRLIYYSQIVNDFQKGDIAEGYSVSREKKESFPLTVTSAQKNPTAFYLCASSLTGNQGYTFGSGTRLTVV.

The chain joins TRBV15 to TRBJ1-1; D is unresolved. This CDR3 region has 15 residues. V shed 1 base and J shed 0 bases, with 9 bases lying between them. The germline V gene has CDR1 LNHNV and CDR2 YYDKDF (reference sequence). The CDR3 sequence is CATSRVGAVNTEAFF. In nucleotides, the CDR3 is TGTGCCACCAGCAGAGTAGGAGCTGTGAACACTGAAGCTTTCTTT.

This clone was counted a single time. The V and J genes are TRBV7-9 and TRBJ2-3, with 8 bases that match TRBD2. Germline V CDR1 and CDR2: SEHNR, FQNEAQ (reference sequence). V dropped 0 bases and J dropped 0; count of bases not matched to a gene: 2. The CDR3 totals 16 residues. The CDR3 nucleotides are TGTGCCAGCAGCTTAGCGGCTAGCGGGAGCACAGATACGCAGTATTTT. Its protein is CASSLAASGSTDTQYF.

This clone was detected once. The chain links TRBV19 to TRBJ1-5, with TRBD1 matching 8 bases. The CDR3 consists of 17 residues. Germline V gene data show CDR1 as LNHDA and CDR2 as SQIVND (reference sequence). V was pared by 4 bases and J by 1 base, with 9 bases of the junction left unmatched. The DNA of the CDR3 is TGTGCCAGTAGTACGGCGGGGACAGGTCCGAGCAATCAGCCCCAGCATTTT. Its protein product is CASSTAGTGPSNQPQHF.

The gene calls are TRBV5-1 and TRBJ1-6, with TRBD1 as a possible D gene (6 bases). Trimming took 5 bases from V and 9 from J, leaving 18 bases between them. Germline CDR1 and CDR2: SGHRS and YFSETQ. The CDR3 is 15 amino acids. The CDR3 spells CASRRDIVPLSPLHF. CDR3 nucleotide sequence: TGCGCCAGCAGACGGGACATTGTTCCGCTTTCACCCCTCCACTTT.

The chain employs TRBV6-5 and TRBJ2-1; D might be TRBD1 (5 bases). From germline, CDR1 is MNHEY and CDR2 SVGAGI. The CDR3 consists of 15 residues. The V end was cut by 4 bases, the J end by 4 bases, with 14 bases between. Here the CDR3 DNA reads TGTGCCAGCAGTTCCCGCGACTCAGGGTACAATGAGCAGTTCTTC. This sequence encodes CASSSRDSGYNEQFF.

As to this clone: Other DNA sequences in this sample translate to the same CDR3. The chain links TRBV20-1 to TRBJ1-5; D not resolved. Germline CDR1 DFQATT, CDR2 SNEGSKA (reference sequence). V was clipped by 3 bases and J by 2 bases, with 8 bases between them. The CDR3 sequence is 13 residues long. The CDR3 region is CSASGRGNQPQHF. The CDR3 region has the DNA TGCAGTGCTAGTGGGAGGGGCAATCAGCCCCAGCATTTT.

This clone was seen once. The chain joins TRBV2 to TRBJ2-7; 9 bases line up with TRBD1. Per germline, CDR1 SNHLY and CDR2 FYNNEI. This CDR3 spans 12 amino acids. V lost 6 bases, J lost 5 bases, and 2 bases stayed unmatched. CDR3 region: CASRGQGDEQYF. The CDR3 DNA sequence: TGTGCCAGCAGGGGACAGGGTGACGAGCAGTACTTC.

This clone has just one count. J is TRBJ2-5 and V is TRBV5-4, with 9 nucleotides matching TRBD2. Germline V gives CDR1 SGHNT, CDR2 YYREEE (reference sequence). The CDR3 totals 18 residues. After removal of 4 bases from V and 4 bases from J, the junction contained 17 bases not matched to a gene. CDR3 DNA sequence: TGTGCCAGCAGCGAGCTGACTAGCGGACAGTATGTGGGAGAGACCCAGTACTTC. It translates to CASSELTSGQYVGETQYF.

The V and J genes are TRBV6-5 and TRBJ2-3; the match to TRBD1 covers 8 bases. The CDR3 runs 15 residues. Unmatched junction bases numbered 6, after V lost 6 bases and J lost 1 base. Germline lookup yields CDR1 MNHEY and CDR2 SVGAGI. The CDR3, as DNA: TGTGCCAGCAGACCAGGGGGCTCCGGCACAGATACGCAGTATTTT. Translating gives CASRPGGSGTDTQYF.

This clone was counted a single time. DNA for the CDR3: TGTGCCAGCAGCTCAACAGGGGCCCGGCGGGCTTTCTTT. It codes for CASSSTGARRAFF. The chain carries TRBV11-2 and TRBJ1-1; the match to TRBD1 covers 7 bases. CDR3 length: 13 residues. The V and J ends lost 4 bases and 11 bases, in that order; junction bases with no gene match: 10. Germline values: CDR1 SGHAT, CDR2 FQNNGV.

The chain has TRBV7-2 and TRBJ2-5, with a tentative D call TRBD2 (5 bases). The germline V gene has CDR1 SGHTA and CDR2 FQGNSA. The CDR3 runs 15 residues. Trimming pared 1 base from V and 5 bases from J, leaving 14 bases between. CDR3 bases: TGTGCCAGCAGCTTAGGTCCCCTCGGCGGGGAGACCCAGTACTTC. Its translation: CASSLGPLGGETQYF. The variable domain in full, completed from reference TRBV7-2 and TRBJ2-5, reads GAGVSQSPSNKVTEKGKDVELRCDPISGHTALYWYRQSLGQGLEFLIYFQGNSAPDKSGLPSDRFSAERTGGSVSTLTIQRTQQEDSAVYLCASSLGPLGGETQYFGPGTRLLVL.

The CDR3 is CAISEWGGSNQPQHF. DNA of the CDR3: TGTGCCATCAGTGAGTGGGGGGGGAGCAATCAGCCCCAGCATTTT. The chain uses TRBV10-3 and TRBJ1-5, with D perhaps TRBD1 (5 bases). This CDR3 region has 15 residues. Per germline, CDR1 ENHRY and CDR2 SYGVKD. Trimming cost V 1 base and J 1 base, with 8 bases left between them.

This clone was counted between two and nine times. The chain combines TRBV19 with TRBJ1-3; 8 bases match TRBD1. The CDR3 runs to 15 residues. Germline trimming cut 4 bases from V and 4 bases from J; bases unmatched to any gene: 6. Germline CDR1 reads LNHDA; CDR2 reads SQIVND (reference sequence). CDR3 sequence reads: CASSTRTGSGNTIYF. CDR3 nucleotide sequence: TGTGCCAGTAGTACAAGGACAGGGTCCGGAAACACCATATATTTT.

The chain is built from TRBV27 and TRBJ1-1; no definite D call. Trimming stripped 8 bases from V and 4 bases from J, with 23 bases between. Looked up from germline, CDR1 is MNHEY and CDR2 is SMNVEV (reference sequence). This CDR3 is 16 amino acids long. This CDR3 reads CASAPQVPRGGTEAFF. CDR3 DNA: TGTGCCAGCGCACCCCAGGTTCCCCGGGGAGGCACTGAAGCTTTCTTT.

The rearrangement uses TRBV29-1 and TRBJ2-5, with 12 bases fitting TRBD2. Germline lookup yields CDR1 SQVTM and CDR2 ANQGSEA. V trimming: 4 bases; J trimming: 5 bases; junction bases outside the gene matches: 8. This CDR3 spans 15 amino acids. The CDR3, as DNA: TGCAGCGTTGTAGCTAGCGGGGGGGCCTGGGAGACCCAGTACTTC. Translated, it gives CSVVASGGAWETQYF.

DNA of the CDR3: TGTGCCAGCAGTTACGTGGGGCGGGGGGTCAATGAGCAGTTCTTC. Protein: CASSYVGRGVNEQFF. V is TRBV6-6 and J is TRBJ2-1; 8 bases are a match to TRBD2. V trimming: 2 bases; J trimming: 6 bases; junction bases outside the gene matches: 6. The germline V gene encodes CDR1 MNHNY and CDR2 SVGAGI (reference sequence). This CDR3 is 15 amino acids long.